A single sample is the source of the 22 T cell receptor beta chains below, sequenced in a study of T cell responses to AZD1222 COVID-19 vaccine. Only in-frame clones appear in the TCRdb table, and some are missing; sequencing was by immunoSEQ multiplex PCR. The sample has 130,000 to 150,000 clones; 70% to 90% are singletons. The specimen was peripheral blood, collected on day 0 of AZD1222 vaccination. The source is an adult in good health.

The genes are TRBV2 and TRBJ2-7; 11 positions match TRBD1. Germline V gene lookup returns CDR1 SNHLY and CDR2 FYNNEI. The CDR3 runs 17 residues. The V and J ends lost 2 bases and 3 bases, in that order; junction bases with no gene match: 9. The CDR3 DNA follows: TGTGCCAGCAGTGAAAGGCGGACAGGGGGCGCCAGCTACGAGCAGTACTTC. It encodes CASSERRTGGASYEQYF.

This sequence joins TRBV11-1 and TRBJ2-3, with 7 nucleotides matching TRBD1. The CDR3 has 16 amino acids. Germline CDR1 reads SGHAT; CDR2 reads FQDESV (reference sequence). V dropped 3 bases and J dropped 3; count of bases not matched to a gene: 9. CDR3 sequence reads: CASSFSIQGVTDTQYF. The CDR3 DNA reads TGTGCCAGCAGCTTTTCAATCCAGGGGGTAACAGATACGCAGTATTTT.

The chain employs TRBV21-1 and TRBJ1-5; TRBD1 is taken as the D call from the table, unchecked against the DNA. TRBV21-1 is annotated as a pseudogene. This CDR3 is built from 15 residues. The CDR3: CASSKAQGSDQPQHF. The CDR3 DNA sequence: TGTGCCAGCAGCAAAGCGCAGGGGTCGGATCAGCCCCAGCATTTT.

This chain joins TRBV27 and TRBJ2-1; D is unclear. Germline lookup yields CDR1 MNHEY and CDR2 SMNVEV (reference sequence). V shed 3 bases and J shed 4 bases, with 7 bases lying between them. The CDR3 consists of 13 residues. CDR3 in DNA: TGTGCCAGCAGTTTCTCTTATTACAATGAGCAGTTCTTC. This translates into CASSFSYYNEQFF.

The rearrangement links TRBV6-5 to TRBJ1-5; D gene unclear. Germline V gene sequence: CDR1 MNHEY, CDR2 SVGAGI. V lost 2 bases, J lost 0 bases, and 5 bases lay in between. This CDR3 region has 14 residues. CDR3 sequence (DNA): TGTGCCAGCAGTTACCAGGCTAGCAATCAGCCCCAGCATTTT. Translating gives CASSYQASNQPQHF.

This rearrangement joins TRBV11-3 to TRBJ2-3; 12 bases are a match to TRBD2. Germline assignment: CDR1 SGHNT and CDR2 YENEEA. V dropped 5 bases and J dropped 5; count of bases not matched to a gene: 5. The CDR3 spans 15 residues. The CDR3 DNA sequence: TGTGCCAGCAGCCCTAGCGGGAGGGCCGGAGATACGCAGTATTTT. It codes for CASSPSGRAGDTQYF.

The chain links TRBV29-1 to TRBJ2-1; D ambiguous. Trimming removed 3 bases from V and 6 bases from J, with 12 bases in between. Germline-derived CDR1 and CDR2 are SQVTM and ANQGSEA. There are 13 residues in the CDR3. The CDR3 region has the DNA TGCAGCGTTGACCCGGCGGCCGGCAATGAGCAGTTCTTC. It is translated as CSVDPAAGNEQFF.

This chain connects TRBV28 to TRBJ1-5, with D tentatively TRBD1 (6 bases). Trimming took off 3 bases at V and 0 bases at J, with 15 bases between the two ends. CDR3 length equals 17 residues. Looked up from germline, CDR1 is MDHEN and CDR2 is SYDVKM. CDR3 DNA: TGTGCCAGCAGTTTGAGCGACAGGCTATATAGCAATCAGCCCCAGCATTTT. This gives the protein CASSLSDRLYSNQPQHF.

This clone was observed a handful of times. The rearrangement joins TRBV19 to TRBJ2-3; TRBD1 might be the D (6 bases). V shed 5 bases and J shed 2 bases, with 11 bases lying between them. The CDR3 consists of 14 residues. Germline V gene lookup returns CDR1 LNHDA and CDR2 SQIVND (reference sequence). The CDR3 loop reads CASSEDSYTDTQYF. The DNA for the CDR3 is TGTGCCAGTAGTGAGGACAGCTACACAGATACGCAGTATTTT.

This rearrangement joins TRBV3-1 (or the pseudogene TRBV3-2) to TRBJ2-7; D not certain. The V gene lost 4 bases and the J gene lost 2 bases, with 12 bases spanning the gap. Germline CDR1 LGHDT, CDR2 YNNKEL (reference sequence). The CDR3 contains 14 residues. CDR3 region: CASSPPQVPYEQYF. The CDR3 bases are TGTGCCAGCAGCCCCCCCCAGGTCCCCTACGAGCAGTACTTC.

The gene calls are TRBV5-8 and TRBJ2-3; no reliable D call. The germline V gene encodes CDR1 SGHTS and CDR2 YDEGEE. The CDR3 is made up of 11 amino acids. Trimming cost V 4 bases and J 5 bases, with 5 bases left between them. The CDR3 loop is CASSLEDTQYF. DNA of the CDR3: TGTGCCAGCAGCCTGGAAGATACGCAGTATTTT.

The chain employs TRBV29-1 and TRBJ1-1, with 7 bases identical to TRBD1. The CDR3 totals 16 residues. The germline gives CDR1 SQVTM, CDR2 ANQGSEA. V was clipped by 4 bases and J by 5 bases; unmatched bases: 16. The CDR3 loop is CSVVTWNRQGRTEAFF. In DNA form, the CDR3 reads TGCAGCGTTGTAACTTGGAATCGACAGGGAAGGACTGAAGCTTTCTTT.

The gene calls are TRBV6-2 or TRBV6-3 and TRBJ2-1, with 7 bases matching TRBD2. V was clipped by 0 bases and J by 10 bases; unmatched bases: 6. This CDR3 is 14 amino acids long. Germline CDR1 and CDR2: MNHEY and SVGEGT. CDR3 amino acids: CASSYSGGSKEQFF. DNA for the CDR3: TGTGCCAGCAGTTACTCGGGCGGGAGTAAGGAGCAGTTCTTC.

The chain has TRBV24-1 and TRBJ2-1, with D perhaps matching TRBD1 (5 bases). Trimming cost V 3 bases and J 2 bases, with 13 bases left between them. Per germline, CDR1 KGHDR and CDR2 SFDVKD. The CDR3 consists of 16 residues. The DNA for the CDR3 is TGTGCCACCAGTGATACGATGCAGGGTACCTACAATGAGCAGTTCTTC. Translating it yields CATSDTMQGTYNEQFF.

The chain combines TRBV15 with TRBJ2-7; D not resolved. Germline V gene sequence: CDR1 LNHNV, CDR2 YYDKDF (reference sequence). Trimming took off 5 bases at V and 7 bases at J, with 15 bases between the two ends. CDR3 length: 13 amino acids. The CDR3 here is CATSRTTSGEQYF. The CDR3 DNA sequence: TGTGCCACCAGCCGGACCACCTCCGGTGAGCAGTACTTC.

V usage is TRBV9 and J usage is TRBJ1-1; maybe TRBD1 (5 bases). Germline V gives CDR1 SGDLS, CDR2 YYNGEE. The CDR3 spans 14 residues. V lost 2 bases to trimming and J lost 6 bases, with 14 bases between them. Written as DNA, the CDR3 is TGTGCCAGCAGCGTTGGGTTTTCGGGGGCTGAAGCTTTCTTT. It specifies CASSVGFSGAEAFF.

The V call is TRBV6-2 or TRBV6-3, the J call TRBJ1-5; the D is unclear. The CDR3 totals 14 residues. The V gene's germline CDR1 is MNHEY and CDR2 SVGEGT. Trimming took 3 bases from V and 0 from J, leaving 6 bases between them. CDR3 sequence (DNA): TGTGCCAGCAGTTATGGGTCTAGCAATCAGCCCCAGCATTTT. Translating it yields CASSYGSSNQPQHF.

The CDR3 DNA is TGCGCCAGCAGCCAAGAAGGGACTAGCGCTTACGAGCAGTACTTC. It translates to CASSQEGTSAYEQYF. The J gene is TRBJ2-7, the V gene TRBV4-3; TRBD2 matches at 10 bases. This CDR3 comprises 15 residues. Unmatched junction bases numbered 3, after V lost 0 bases and J lost 4 bases. The germline V gene encodes CDR1 LGHNA and CDR2 YSLEER.

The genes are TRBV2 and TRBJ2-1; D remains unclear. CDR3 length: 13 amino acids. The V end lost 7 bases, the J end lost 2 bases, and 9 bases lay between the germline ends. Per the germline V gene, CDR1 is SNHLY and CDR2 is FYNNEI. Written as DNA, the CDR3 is TGTGCCAGCATGCGCGGCGCCTACAATGAGCAGTTCTTC. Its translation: CASMRGAYNEQFF.

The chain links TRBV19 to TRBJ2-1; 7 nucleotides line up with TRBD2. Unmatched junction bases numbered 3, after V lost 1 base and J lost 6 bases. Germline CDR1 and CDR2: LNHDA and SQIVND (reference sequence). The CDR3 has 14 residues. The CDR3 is CASSIGQRGNEQFF. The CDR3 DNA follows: TGTGCCAGTAGTATAGGGCAGCGGGGCAATGAGCAGTTCTTC.

Here the CDR3 reads CASSRGTGGRYEQYF. The CDR3 DNA reads as TGTGCCAGCAGCCGCGGGACAGGGGGCAGGTACGAGCAGTACTTC. This chain connects TRBV14 to TRBJ2-7; 12 nucleotides line up with TRBD1. The V gene's germline CDR1 is SGHDN and CDR2 FVKESK. The CDR3 runs to 15 residues. Trimming at V came to 4 bases and at J to 4 bases, leaving 5 bases not matched to a gene.

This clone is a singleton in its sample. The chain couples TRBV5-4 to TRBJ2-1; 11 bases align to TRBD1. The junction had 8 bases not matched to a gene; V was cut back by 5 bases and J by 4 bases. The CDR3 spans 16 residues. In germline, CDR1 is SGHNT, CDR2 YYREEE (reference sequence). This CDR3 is CASSRQDRGPYNEQFF. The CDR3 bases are TGTGCCAGCAGTCGACAGGACAGGGGGCCTTACAATGAGCAGTTCTTC.